One TCR beta chain is described in this entry. The protocol was immunoSEQ multiplex PCR, while the TCRdb copy is restricted to in-frame clones and leaves out a portion. The data show around 500,000 clones, about 85% seen once. The sample comes from a study of blood T cell repertoires in COVID-19. Overall study context: PBMCs, B-cell-depleted T cells, or T cells were the source of the cDNA or gDNA that made up the material.

V lost 4 bases, J lost 5 bases, and 3 bases stayed unmatched. Per germline, CDR1 SQVTM and CDR2 ANQGSEA. This CDR3 has 13 residues. Sequencing was carried out using PBMCs or T cells enriched from blood (not recorded which). This TCR derives from a woman aged 60-75 years who had recovered from COVID-19. The chain couples TRBV29-1 to TRBJ2-2; 8 bases align to TRBD1. The CDR3 sequence is CSVARDRTGELFF. DNA of the CDR3: TGCAGCGTTGCCCGGGACAGGACCGGGGAGCTGTTTTTT.